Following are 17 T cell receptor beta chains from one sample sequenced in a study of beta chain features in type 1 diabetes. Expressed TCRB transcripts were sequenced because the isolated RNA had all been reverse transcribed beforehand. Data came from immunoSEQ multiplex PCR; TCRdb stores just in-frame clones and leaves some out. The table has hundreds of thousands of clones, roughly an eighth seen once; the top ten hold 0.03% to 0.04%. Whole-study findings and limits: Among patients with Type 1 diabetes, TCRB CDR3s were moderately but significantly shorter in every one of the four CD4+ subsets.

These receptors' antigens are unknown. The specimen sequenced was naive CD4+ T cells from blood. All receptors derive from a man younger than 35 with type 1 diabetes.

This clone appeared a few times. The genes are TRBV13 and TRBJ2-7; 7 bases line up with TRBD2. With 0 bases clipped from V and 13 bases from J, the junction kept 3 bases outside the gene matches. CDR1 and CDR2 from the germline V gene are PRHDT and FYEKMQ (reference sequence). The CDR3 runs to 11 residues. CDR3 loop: CASSLGTSKYF. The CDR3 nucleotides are TGTGCCAGCAGCTTAGGGACTAGCAAATACTTC.

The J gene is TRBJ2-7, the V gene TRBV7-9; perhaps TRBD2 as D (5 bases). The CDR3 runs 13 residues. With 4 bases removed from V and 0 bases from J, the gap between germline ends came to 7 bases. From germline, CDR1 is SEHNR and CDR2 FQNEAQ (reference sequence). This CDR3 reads CASSSGSSYEQYF. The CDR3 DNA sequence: TGTGCCAGCAGCTCGGGGAGCTCCTACGAGCAGTACTTC.

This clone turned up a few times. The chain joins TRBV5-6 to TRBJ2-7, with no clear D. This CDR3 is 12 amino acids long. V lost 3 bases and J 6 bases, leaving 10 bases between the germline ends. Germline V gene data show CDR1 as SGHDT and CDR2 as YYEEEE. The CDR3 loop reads CASSSDMAEQYF. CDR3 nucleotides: TGTGCCAGCAGCTCCGACATGGCCGAGCAGTACTTC.

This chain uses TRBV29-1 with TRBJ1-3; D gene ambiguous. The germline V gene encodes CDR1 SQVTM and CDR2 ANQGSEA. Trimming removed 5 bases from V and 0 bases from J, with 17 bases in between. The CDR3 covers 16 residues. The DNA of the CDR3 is TGCAGCGTTTCCCCCGGGAATCAACTCTCTGGAAACACCATATATTTT. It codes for CSVSPGNQLSGNTIYF.

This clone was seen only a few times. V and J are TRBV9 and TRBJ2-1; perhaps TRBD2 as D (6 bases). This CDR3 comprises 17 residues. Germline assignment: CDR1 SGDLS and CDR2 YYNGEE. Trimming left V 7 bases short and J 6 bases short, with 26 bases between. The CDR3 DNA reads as TGTGCCAGCCTTGCGCTCGGACGGGGGTCCGACGGCAATGAGCAGTTCTTC. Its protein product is CASLALGRGSDGNEQFF.

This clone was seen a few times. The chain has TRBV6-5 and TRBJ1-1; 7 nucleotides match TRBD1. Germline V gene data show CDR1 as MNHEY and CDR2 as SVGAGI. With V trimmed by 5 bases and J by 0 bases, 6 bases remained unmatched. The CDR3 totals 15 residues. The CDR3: CASSNRGSLNTEAFF. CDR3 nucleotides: TGTGCCAGCAGTAACAGGGGATCCCTGAACACTGAAGCTTTCTTT.

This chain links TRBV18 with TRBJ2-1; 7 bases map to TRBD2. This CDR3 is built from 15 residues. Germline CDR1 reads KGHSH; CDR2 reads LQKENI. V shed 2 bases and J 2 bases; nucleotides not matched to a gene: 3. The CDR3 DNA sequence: TGTGCCAGCTCACCAGGGGCGGGGGCCTACAATGAGCAGTTCTTC. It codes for CASSPGAGAYNEQFF.

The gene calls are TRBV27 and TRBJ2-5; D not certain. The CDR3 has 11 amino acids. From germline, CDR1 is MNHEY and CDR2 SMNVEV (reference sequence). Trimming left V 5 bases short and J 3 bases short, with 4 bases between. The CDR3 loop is CASSPKETQYF. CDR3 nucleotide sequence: TGTGCCAGCAGTCCAAAAGAGACCCAGTACTTC.

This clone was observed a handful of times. CDR3: CASSLSHFTNTGELFF. The DNA of the CDR3 is TGTGCCAGCAGCTTAAGTCATTTTACGAACACCGGGGAGCTGTTTTTT. The genes are TRBV7-3 and TRBJ2-2; D call uncertain. The germline V and J ends were trimmed by 1 base and 0 bases, with 9 bases remaining between them. The CDR3 is 16 amino acids. CDR1 and CDR2 from the germline V gene are SGHTA and FQGTGA.

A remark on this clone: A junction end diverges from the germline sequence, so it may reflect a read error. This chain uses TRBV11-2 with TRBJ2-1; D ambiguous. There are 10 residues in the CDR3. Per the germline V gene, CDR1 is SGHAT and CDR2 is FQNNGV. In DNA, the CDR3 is TGTGCCAGCTCCAACAATGAGCAGTTCTTC. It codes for CASSNNEQFF.

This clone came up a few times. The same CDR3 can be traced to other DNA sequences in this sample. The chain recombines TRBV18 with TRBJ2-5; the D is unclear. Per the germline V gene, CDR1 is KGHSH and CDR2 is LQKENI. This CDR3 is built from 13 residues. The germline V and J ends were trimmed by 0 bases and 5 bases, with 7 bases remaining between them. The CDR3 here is CASSPPPGETQYF. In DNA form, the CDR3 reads TGTGCCAGCTCACCACCCCCCGGGGAGACCCAGTACTTC.

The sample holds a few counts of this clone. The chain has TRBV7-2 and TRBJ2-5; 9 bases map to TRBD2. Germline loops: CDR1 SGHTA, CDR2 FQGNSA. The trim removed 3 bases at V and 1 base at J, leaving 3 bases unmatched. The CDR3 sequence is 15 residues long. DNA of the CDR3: TGTGCCAGCAGCTTTAGCGGGGGACTCCAAGAGACCCAGTACTTC. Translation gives CASSFSGGLQETQYF.

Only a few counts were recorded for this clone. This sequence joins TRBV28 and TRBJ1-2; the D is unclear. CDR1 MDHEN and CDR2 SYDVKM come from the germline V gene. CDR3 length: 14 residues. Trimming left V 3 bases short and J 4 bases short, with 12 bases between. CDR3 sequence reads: CASSFSQALYGYTF. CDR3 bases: TGTGCCAGCAGTTTTAGCCAGGCCCTCTATGGCTACACCTTC.

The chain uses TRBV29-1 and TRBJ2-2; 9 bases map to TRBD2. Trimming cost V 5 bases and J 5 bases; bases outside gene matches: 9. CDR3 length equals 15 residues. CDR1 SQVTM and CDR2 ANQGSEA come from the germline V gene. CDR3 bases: TGCAGCGTTCCGGTTAGCGGGAGTAGAACCGGGGAGCTGTTTTTT. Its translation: CSVPVSGSRTGELFF.

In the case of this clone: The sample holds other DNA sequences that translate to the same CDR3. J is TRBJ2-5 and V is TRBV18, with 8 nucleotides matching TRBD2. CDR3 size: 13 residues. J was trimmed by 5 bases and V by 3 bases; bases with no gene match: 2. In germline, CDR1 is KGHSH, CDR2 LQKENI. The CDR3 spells CASSPAGGETQYF. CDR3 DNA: TGTGCCAGCTCACCGGCGGGGGGTGAGACCCAGTACTTC.

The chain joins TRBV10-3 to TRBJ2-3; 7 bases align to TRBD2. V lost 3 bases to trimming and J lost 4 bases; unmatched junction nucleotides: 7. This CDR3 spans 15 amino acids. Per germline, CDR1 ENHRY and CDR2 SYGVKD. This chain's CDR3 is CAISDRAGEADTQYF. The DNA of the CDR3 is TGTGCCATCAGTGATCGGGCGGGGGAGGCAGATACGCAGTATTTT.

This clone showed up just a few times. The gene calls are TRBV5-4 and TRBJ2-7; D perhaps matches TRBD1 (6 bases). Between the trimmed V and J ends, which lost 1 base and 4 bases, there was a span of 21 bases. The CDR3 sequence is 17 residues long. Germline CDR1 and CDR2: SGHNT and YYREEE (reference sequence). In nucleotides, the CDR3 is TGTGCCAGCAGCTTGATGGACAGCCTCCCCAACGGATACGAGCAGTACTTC. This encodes CASSLMDSLPNGYEQYF.